This note documents a single T cell receptor (beta chain) sequence. As yet, its antigen is unknown. Sequencing relied on immunoSEQ assay v3.0, run at survey level. Produced via immunoSEQ multiplex PCR; TCRdb's table is partial and in-frame only. Counted here are around 21,000 clones, approximately 82% occurring once; the ten biggest clones make up 5% to 7%. This entry comes from a study of long-term antiretroviral therapy in people with HIV. Whole-study findings and limits: Dating from about 2004 to 2017, the blood was possibly obtained under older ART regimens. Clones expanded before ART dominated the repertoire at all time points.

Germline V gene sequence: CDR1 SGDLS, CDR2 YYNGEE. This CDR3 spans 14 amino acids. The V segment lost 4 bases and the J segment 6 bases; nucleotides outside the gene matches: 8. The chain uses TRBV9 and TRBJ2-3, with TRBD1 identical over 7 bases. This receptor was obtained from a woman aged 30 to 39 with HIV. The sequences come from unsorted PBMCs, collected 0.2 years after starting antiretroviral therapy. The CDR3 nucleotides are TGTGCCAGCAGCTTGACAGGGAGTTCGGATACGCAGTATTTT. Protein sequence: CASSLTGSSDTQYF. Full variable domain (missing parts from reference TRBV9 and TRBJ2-3): DSGVTQTPKHLITATGQRVTLRCSPRSGDLSVYWYQQSLDQGLQFLIQYYNGEERAKGNILERFSAQQFPDLHSELNLSSLELGDSALYFCASSLTGSSDTQYFGPGTRLTVL.